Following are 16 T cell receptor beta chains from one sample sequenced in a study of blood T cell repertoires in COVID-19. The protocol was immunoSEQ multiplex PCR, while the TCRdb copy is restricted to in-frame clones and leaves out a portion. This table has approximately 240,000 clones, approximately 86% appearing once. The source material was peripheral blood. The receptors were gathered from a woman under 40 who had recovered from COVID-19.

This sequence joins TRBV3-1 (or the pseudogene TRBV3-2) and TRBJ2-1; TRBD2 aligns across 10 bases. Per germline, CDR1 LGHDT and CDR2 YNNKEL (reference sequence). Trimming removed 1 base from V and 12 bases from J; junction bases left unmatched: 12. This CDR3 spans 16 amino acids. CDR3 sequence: CASSQGKSGGAEGQFF. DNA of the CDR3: TGTGCCAGCAGCCAAGGAAAAAGCGGGGGGGCAGAAGGGCAGTTCTTC.

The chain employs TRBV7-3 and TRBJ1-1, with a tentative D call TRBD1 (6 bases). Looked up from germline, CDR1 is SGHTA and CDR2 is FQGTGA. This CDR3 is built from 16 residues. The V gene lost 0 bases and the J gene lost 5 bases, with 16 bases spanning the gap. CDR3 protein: CASSLTPDRGTTEAFF. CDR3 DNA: TGTGCCAGCAGCTTAACCCCGGACAGAGGGACAACTGAAGCTTTCTTT.

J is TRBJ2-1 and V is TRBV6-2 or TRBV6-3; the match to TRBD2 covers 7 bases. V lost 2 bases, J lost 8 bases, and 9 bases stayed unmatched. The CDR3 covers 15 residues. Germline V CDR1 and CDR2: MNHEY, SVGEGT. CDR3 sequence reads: CASSYHGGSSDEQFF. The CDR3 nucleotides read TGTGCCAGCAGTTACCACGGGGGGAGTAGCGATGAGCAGTTCTTC.

The DNA of the CDR3 is TGCAGCGTTGAAGAGTCCGGCAGGGGCCCCCAGAGGGAGCAGTACTTC. As protein: CSVEESGRGPQREQYF. This chain links TRBV29-1 with TRBJ2-7; D may be TRBD1 (6 bases). The CDR3 is made up of 16 amino acids. In germline, CDR1 is SQVTM, CDR2 ANQGSEA. V lost 0 bases, J lost 7 bases, and 22 bases lay in between.

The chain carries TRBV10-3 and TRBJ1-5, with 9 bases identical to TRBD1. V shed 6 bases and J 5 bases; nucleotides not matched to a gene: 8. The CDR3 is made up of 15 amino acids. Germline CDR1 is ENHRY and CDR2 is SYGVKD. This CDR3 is CAIRATGGIDQPQHF. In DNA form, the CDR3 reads TGTGCCATCAGAGCAACAGGGGGCATAGATCAGCCCCAGCATTTT.

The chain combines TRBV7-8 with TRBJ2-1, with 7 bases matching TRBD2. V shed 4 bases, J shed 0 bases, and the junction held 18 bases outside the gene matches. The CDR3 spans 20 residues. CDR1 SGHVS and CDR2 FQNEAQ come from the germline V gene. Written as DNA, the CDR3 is TGTGCCAGCAGCTCCCCCCGGGGGGAGGTGGAAACCAGCTCCTACAATGAGCAGTTCTTC. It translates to CASSSPRGEVETSSYNEQFF.

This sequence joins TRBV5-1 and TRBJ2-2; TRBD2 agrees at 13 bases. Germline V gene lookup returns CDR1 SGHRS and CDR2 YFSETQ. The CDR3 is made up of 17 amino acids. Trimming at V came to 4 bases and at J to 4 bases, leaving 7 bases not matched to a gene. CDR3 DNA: TGCGCCAGCAGCGAGACTAGCGGGGGGCCAACCACCGGGGAGCTGTTTTTT. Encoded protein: CASSETSGGPTTGELFF. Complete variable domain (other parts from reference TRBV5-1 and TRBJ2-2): KAGVTQTPRYLIKTRGQQVTLSCSPISGHRSVSWYQQTPGQGLQFLFEYFSETQRNKGNFPGRFSGRQFSNSRSEMNVSTLELGDSALYLCASSETSGGPTTGELFFGEGSRLTVL.

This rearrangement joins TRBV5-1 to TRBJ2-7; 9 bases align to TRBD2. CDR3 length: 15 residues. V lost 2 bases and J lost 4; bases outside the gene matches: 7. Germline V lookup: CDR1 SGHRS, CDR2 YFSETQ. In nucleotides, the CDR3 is TGCGCCAGCAGCTTTAGCGGGGGTGTTGAGTACGAGCAGTACTTC. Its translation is CASSFSGGVEYEQYF.

The CDR3 region is CASSPLLKEGTDEAFF. The DNA for the CDR3 is TGTGCCAGCTCACCTCTATTAAAGGAGGGGACTGATGAAGCTTTCTTT. The rearrangement uses TRBV18 and TRBJ1-1; tentative D call: TRBD1 (5 bases). Per the germline V gene, CDR1 is KGHSH and CDR2 is LQKENI. The CDR3 runs to 16 residues. Trimming took off 3 bases at V and 7 bases at J, with 21 bases between the two ends.

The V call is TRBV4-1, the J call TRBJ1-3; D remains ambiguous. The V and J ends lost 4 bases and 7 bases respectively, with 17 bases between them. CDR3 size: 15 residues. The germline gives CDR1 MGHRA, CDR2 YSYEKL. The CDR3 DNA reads TGCGCCAGCAGCCCGGAAGAGGCTCTGGTGAACACCATATATTTT. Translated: CASSPEEALVNTIYF.

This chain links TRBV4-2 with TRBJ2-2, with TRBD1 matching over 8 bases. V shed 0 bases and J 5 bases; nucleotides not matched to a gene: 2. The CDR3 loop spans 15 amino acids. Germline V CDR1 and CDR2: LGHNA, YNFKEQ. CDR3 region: CASSQENRGTGELFF. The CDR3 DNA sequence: TGTGCCAGCAGCCAAGAGAACAGGGGGACCGGGGAGCTGTTTTTT.

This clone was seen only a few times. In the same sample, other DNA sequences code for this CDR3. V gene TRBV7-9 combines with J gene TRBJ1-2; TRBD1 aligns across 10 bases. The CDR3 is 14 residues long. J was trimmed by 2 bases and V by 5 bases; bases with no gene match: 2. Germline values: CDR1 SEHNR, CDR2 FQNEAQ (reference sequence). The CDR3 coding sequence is TGTGCCAGCAGCCCGGGACAGGGGAACTATGGCTACACCTTC. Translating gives CASSPGQGNYGYTF.

For the CDR3, the DNA is TGTGCCACCCCCCCGGACAGGGTAAATCAGCCCCAGCATTTT. Protein product: CATPPDRVNQPQHF. The gene calls are TRBV9 and TRBJ1-5; TRBD1 aligns across 8 bases. Germline V CDR1 and CDR2: SGDLS, YYNGEE. The CDR3 covers 14 residues. Trimming cost V 9 bases and J 4 bases; bases outside gene matches: 9.

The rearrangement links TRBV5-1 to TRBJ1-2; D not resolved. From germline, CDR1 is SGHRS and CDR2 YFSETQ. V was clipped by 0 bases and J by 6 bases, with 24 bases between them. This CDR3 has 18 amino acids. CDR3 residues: CASSLAGLSWVPEDGYTF. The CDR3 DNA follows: TGCGCCAGCAGCTTGGCCGGTTTATCGTGGGTCCCGGAGGATGGCTACACCTTC.

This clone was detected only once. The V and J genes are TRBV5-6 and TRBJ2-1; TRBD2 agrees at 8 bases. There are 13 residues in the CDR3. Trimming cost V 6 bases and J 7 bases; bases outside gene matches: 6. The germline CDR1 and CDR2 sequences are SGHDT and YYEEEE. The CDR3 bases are TGTGCCAGCAAACGGACTAGCTATAATGAGCAGTTCTTC. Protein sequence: CASKRTSYNEQFF.

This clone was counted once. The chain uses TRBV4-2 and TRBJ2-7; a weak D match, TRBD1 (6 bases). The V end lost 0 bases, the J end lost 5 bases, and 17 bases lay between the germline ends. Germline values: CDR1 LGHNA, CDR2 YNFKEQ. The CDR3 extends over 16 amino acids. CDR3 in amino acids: CASSQESTDRPHEQYF. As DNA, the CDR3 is TGTGCCAGCAGCCAAGAGTCTACAGACAGGCCTCACGAGCAGTACTTC.